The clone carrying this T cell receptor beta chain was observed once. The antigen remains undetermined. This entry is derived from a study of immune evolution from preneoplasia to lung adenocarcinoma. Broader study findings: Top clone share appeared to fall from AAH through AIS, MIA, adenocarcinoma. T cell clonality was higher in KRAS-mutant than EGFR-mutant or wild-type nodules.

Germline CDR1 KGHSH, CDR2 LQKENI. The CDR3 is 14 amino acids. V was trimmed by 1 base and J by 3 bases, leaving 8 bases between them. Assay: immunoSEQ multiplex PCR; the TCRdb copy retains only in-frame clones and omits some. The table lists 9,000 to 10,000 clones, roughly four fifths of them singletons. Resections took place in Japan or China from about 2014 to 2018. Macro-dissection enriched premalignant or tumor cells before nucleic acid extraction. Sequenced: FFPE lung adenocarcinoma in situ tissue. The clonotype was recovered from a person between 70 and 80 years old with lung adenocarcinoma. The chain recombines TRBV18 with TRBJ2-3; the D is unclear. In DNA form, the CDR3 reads TGTGCCAGCTCACCACTTAGCAGGACAGATACGCAGTATTTT. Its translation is CASSPLSRTDTQYF.